This T cell receptor beta chain appears in the sequencing data of a study of Ad26.COV2.S vaccination and SARS-CoV-2 variants (dated by TCRdb to the early 2020s). General notes on the study: Donors in the vaccine arm were drawn from COV1001, a phase I-IIa trial of Ad26.COV2.S in healthy adults that was multicentre, randomized, double-blind and placebo-controlled. Sequencing of the TCRbeta repertoire served to evaluate the specificity and breadth of SARS-CoV-2-reactive T cell receptors following Ad26.COV2.S vaccination. A total of 32 samples were included in the TCR-sequenced set, comprising around 19 Ad26.COV2.S vaccine recipients, 5 placebo recipients and 8 SARS-CoV-2 convalescent individuals. Blinding of investigators to trial group allocation was maintained during experiments and outcome assessment. Trial participants were randomized into five groups of five, in which low-dose or high-dose Ad26.COV2.S was given once or twice, or placebo was given on both occasions. Ad26.COV2.S was administered intramuscularly at a dose of 5x10^10 or 1x10^11 viral particles, either as one shot or as two shots given 56 days apart. Overall study outcomes, separate from this receptor: After vaccination, spike-specific CD8+ and CD4+ T cell responses were reported to show substantial breadth. The study was not powered to compare responses between vaccine doses or regimens. The authors noted that the TCR breadth and depth analyses may have underestimated total T cell responses. Comparable non-spike TCR breadth was observed between vaccine and placebo recipients, consistent with only spike being contained in the vaccine. Higher spike-specific TCR breadth was observed in Ad26.COV2.S recipients than in placebo recipients (P = 0.0014).

Notes on this clone: The clone's antigen remains unknown. The input lacks base qualities; no much larger clone sits a single base away.

The CDR3 covers 17 residues, taking in both the cysteine and the phenylalanine. CDR3 DNA only is kept here, 51 bases in frame from base 1. Deletion took 4 bases off V and 4 bases off J, with a span of 20 bases between the germline ends. From the germline V gene, CDR1 is KGHSH and CDR2 is LQKENI. The immunoSEQ Assay was used to sequence TCRbeta CDR3 regions. After extraction, genomic DNA underwent amplification by bias-controlled multiplex PCR, followed by high-throughput sequencing. In the authors' own workflow: To quantify the absolute abundance of each unique TCRbeta CDR3 region, sequences were collapsed and filtered. T cell fraction was estimated by normalizing TCRbeta template counts to usable DNA, which was measured by amplifying reference genes present in all nucleated cells. Repertoire TCRs were annotated as SARS-CoV-2-specific when V gene, CDR3 amino acid sequence and J gene were exactly matched to a known reactive TCR set. The reference SARS-CoV-2 TCR set came from MIRA and was filtered for enrichment in COVID-19-positive ImmuneCODE repertoires, removing public or cross-reactive TCRs. Using the MIRA antigens, annotated TCRs were further analysed by specific ORF or by position within an ORF. Breadth was defined as annotated unique rearrangements over total unique productive rearrangements; depth was the summed frequency of those rearrangements. Two-sided Wilcoxon rank-sum tests were used to compare TCR breadth between groups. TCRdb carries this immuneACCESS record with in-frame sequences only. Its versions omit some clonotypes, under half of them owing to an unresolved V gene in the studies checked, with the rest unexplained. The D gene and trimming were derived from the DNA, and the V and J assignments and clone size from that table. The sample records 350,000 to 550,000 clones, 89% of which are singletons. Roughly 2.5% of the sample is taken by the ten largest.

The treatment or condition label corresponds to: approximately 18 received Ad26.COV2.S at low or high dose, single or two shots; several received placebo; per-sample allocation not given. For vaccine and placebo recipients, the sequenced repertoires came from samples collected on day 63 after the first injection. In Cohort 1b, roughly 26 adults aged 18-55 years were enrolled at a single site in Boston, USA, between 29 July and 7 August 2020. Ad26.COV2.S consisted of a replication-incompetent adenovirus type 26 vector by which a prefusion-stabilized SARS-CoV-2 spike protein from the original Wuhan strain was expressed.

The chain uses TRBV18 and TRBJ1-5, with the D gene not clear enough to name. Sample: peripheral blood, taken in a trial of Ad26.COV2.S vaccine versus placebo. The receptor comes from a person between 18 and 65 years old who received the Ad26.COV2.S COVID-19 vaccine or a placebo. CDR3 reads: CASSLYGPNAANQPQHF. The nucleotide sequence reads as follows: TGTGCCAGCTCACTTTACGGGCCAAACGCGGCGAATCAGCCCCAGCATTTT.